This T cell receptor beta chain appears in the sequencing data of a study of blood T cell repertoires in COVID-19. Overall study context: Donors in the United States, Italy and Spain gave samples during acute or convalescent COVID-19.

Measured with immunoSEQ multiplex PCR; TCRdb has only the in-frame clones, and not every one. The sample carries 85,000 to 120,000 clones, around four fifths recorded once. The V gene end was trimmed by 1 base and the J gene end by 2 bases; junction bases not matched to a gene: 6. CDR3 size: 16 residues. Per germline, CDR1 SGHVS and CDR2 FNYEAQ. This TCR was recovered from a middle-aged man with active or convalescent COVID-19. Sequenced sample: peripheral blood. V and J are TRBV7-6 and TRBJ2-5; 8 bases are a match to TRBD2. CDR3 sequence reads: CASSLGVAGSQETQYF. CDR3 bases: TGTGCCAGCAGCTTAGGGGTAGCGGGGTCTCAAGAGACCCAGTACTTC.